The T cell receptor beta chain described here comes from a study of cytomegalovirus exposure and HLA in healthy donors. The study's findings and limits: In a later analysis, across HLA loci, associated TCR counts were highest for DRB1, lowest for HLA-C. A link between a missense DCLRE1C variant and TCR beta V- and J-gene trimming emerged from a later analysis. Per a prior analysis, the majority of TCR beta V segments were productive roughly 90% or roughly 30% of the time.

As concerns this clone: What it recognizes is unknown.

Germline V lookup: CDR1 SGHAT, CDR2 FQNNGV. V lost 1 base to trimming and J lost 7 bases, with 10 bases between them. This CDR3 spans 13 amino acids. PCR involved 60 Vbeta and 13 Jbeta primers. Sequenced by immunoSEQ multiplex PCR; TCRdb stores in-frame clones only, minus some. The table records more than 60,000 clones, around 76% of them present only once. The clonotype originates from a man between 18 and 29 years old in good health and CMV-seronegative. J is TRBJ1-1 and V is TRBV11-2; tentatively, D is TRBD1 (5 bases). The sequencing sample was made of PBMCs. The CDR3: CASSLAGKGEAFF. The CDR3 bases are TGTGCCAGCAGCTTAGCAGGGAAGGGTGAAGCTTTCTTT.